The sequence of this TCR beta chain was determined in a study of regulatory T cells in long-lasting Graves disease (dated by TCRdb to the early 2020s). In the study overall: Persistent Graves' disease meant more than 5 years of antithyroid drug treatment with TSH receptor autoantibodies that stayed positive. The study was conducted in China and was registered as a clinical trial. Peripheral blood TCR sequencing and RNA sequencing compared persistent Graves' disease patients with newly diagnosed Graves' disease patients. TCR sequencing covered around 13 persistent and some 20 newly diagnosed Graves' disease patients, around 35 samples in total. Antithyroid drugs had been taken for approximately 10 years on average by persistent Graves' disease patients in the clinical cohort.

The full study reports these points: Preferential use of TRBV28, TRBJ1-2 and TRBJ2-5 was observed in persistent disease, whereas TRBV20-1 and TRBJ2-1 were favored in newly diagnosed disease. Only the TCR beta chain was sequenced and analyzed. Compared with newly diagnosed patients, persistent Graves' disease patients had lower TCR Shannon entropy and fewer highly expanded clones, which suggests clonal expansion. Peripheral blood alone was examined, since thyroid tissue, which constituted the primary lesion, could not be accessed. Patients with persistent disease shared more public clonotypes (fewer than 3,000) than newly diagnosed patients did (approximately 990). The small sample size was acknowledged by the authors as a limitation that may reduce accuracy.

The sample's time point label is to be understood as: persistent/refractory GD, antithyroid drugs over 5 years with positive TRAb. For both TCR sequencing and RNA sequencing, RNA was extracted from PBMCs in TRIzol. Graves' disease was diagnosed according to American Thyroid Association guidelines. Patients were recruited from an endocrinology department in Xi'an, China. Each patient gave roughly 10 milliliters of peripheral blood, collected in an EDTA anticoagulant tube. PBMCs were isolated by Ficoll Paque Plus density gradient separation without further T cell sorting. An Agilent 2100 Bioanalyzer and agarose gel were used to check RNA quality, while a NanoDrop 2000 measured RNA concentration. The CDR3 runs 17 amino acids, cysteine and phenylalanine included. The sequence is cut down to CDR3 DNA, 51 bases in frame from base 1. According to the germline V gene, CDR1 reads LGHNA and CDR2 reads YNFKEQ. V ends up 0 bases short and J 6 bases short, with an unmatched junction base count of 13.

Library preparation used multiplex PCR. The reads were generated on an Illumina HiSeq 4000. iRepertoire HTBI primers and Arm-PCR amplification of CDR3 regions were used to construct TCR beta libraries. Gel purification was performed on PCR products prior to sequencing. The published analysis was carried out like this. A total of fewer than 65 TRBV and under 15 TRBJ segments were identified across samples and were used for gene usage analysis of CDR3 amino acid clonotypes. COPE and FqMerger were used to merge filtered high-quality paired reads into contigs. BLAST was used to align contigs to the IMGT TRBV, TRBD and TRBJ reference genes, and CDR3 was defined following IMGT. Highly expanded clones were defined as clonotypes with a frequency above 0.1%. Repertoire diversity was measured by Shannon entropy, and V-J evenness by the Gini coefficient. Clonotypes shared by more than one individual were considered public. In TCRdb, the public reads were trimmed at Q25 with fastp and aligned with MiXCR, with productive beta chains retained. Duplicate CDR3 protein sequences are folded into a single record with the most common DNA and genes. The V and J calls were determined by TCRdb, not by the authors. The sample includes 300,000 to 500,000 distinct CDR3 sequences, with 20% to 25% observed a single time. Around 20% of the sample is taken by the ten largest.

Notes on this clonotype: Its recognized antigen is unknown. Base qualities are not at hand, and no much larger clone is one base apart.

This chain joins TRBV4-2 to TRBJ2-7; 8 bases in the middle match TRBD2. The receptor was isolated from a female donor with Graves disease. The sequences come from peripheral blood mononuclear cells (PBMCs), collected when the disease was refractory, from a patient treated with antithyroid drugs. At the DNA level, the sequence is TGTGCCAGCAGCCAAGATTTCGCGGGAGGCCCTAACGGCGAGCAGTACTTC. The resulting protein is CASSQDFAGGPNGEQYF.